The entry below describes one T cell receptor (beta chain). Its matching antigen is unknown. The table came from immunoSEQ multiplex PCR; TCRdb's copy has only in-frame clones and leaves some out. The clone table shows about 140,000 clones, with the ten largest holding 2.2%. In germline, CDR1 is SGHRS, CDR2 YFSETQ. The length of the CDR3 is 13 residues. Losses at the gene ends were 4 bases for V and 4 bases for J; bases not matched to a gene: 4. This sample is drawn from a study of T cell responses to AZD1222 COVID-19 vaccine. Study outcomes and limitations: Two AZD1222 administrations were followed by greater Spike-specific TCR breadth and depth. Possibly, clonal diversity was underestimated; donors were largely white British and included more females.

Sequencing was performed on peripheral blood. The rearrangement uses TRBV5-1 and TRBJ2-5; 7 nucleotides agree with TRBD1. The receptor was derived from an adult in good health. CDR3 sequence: CASSEGARETQYF. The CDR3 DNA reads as TGCGCCAGCAGCGAGGGGGCTCGAGAGACCCAGTACTTC.